These 7 T cell receptor beta chains were sequenced from one sample in a study of blood T cell repertoires in COVID-19. TCRdb's copy holds only in-frame clones and misses some; the assay was immunoSEQ multiplex PCR. Of 150,000 or so clones in the sample, approximately 83% are singletons; the top ten hold around 5%. Sequencing used PBMCs or T cells enriched from blood (not recorded which). Source of these receptors: a man between 65 and 85 years old who had been exposed to COVID-19.

The chain couples TRBV11-3 to TRBJ2-1, with D perhaps matching TRBD2 (7 bases). With 0 bases removed from V and 8 bases from J, the gap between germline ends came to 17 bases. This CDR3 is built from 16 residues. Germline V gene sequence: CDR1 SGHNT, CDR2 YENEEA. The CDR3, as DNA: TGTGCCAGCAGCTTAGATTTTGGGGGGGGCCTTGATGAGCAGTTCTTC. This codes for CASSLDFGGGLDEQFF.

The rearrangement uses TRBV30 and TRBJ2-7; D remains unclear. The V end was cut by 2 bases, the J end by 0 bases, with 8 bases between. Germline CDR1 is GTSNPN and CDR2 is SVGIG (reference sequence). The CDR3 extends over 13 amino acids. This chain's CDR3 is CAWSLLSSYEQYF. CDR3 nucleotides: TGTGCCTGGAGTCTCCTAAGCTCCTACGAGCAGTACTTC. The full variable domain, completed using reference TRBV30 and TRBJ2-7, is SQTIHQWPATLVQPVGSPLSLECTVEGTSNPNLYWYRQAAGRGLQLLFYSVGIGQISSEVPQNLSASRPQDRQFILSSKKLLLSDSGFYLCAWSLLSSYEQYFGPGTRLTVT.

The chain recombines TRBV6-6 with TRBJ2-7; 9 positions agree with TRBD1. The trim removed 6 bases at V and 1 base at J, leaving 7 bases unmatched. The CDR3 covers 15 residues. CDR1 is MNHNY and CDR2 is SVGAGI in the germline V gene (reference sequence). CDR3 sequence reads: CASSPRDRVSYEQYF. The CDR3, as DNA: TGTGCCAGCAGCCCCCGGGACAGGGTATCCTACGAGCAGTACTTC.

The J gene is TRBJ2-7, the V gene TRBV6-5, with D perhaps TRBD2 (6 bases). This CDR3 has 14 residues. The V and J ends lost 6 bases and 2 bases respectively, with 14 bases between them. From germline, CDR1 is MNHEY and CDR2 SVGAGI. In nucleotides, the CDR3 is TGTGCCAGCAGATCCGCCAGGGAGGCCTACGAGCAGTACTTC. Translating it yields CASRSAREAYEQYF.

Notes on this clone: One junction end disagrees with the germline gene, perhaps due to a read error. The CDR3 region has the DNA TGCAGTGCCTTTTCCTCCGAGCAGTACTTC. Amino acid sequence: CSAFSSEQYF. V gene TRBV20-1 combines with J gene TRBJ2-7; D is unresolved. The CDR3 consists of 10 residues. Germline V CDR1 and CDR2: DFQATT, SNEGSKA (reference sequence).

This sequence joins TRBV5-1 and TRBJ1-2; TRBD1 aligns across 8 bases. There are 15 residues in the CDR3. Germline V gene sequence: CDR1 SGHRS, CDR2 YFSETQ. V was clipped by 4 bases and J by 6 bases; unmatched bases: 11. The CDR3 coding sequence is TGCGCCAGCAGCCCGCCTATGGCAGGGGGCGATGGCTACACCTTC. Its protein is CASSPPMAGGDGYTF.

Comment on this clone: Other nucleotide sequences from this sample produce the same CDR3. The chain joins TRBV5-6 to TRBJ2-6; 7 bases are a match to TRBD1. The germline gives CDR1 SGHDT, CDR2 YYEEEE. V gave up 3 bases and J gave up 0 bases; unmatched junction bases: 0. The CDR3 sequence is 15 residues long. CDR3 DNA sequence: TGTGCCAGCAGCTGGACAGGCTCTGGGGCCAACGTCCTGACTTTC. Translation: CASSWTGSGANVLTF.